The 13 T cell receptor beta chains in this list originate from one sample, sequenced in a study of T cell repertoires in ileal Crohn's disease. The data were produced by immunoSEQ multiplex PCR, yet TCRdb's version contains in-frame clones alone and is incomplete. This sample has around 6,200 clones, with 75% to 85% found just once. Sequences were obtained from ileal tissue. The receptors derive from an adult with Crohn's disease.

The chain employs TRBV5-1 and TRBJ2-3; unclear D gene. The CDR3 sequence is 15 residues long. CDR1 and CDR2 (germline): SGHRS, YFSETQ. With 0 bases removed from V and 2 bases from J, the gap between germline ends came to 10 bases. CDR3 in amino acids: CASSLGAPPTDTQYF. In nucleotides, the CDR3 is TGCGCCAGCAGCTTGGGCGCCCCTCCCACAGATACGCAGTATTTT.

This clone came up once. J is TRBJ2-6 and V is TRBV19, with D possibly being TRBD1 (6 bases). The CDR3 sequence is 19 residues long. V was clipped by 0 bases and J by 0 bases, with 15 bases between them. Germline CDR1 LNHDA, CDR2 SQIVND (reference sequence). This CDR3 reads CASSIDRQGSGSGANVLTF. CDR3 bases: TGTGCCAGTAGTATAGATCGGCAGGGGTCGGGCTCTGGGGCCAACGTCCTGACTTTC.

This clone was detected only a few times. The chain combines TRBV28 with TRBJ2-2, with 8 bases lining up with TRBD2. Germline assignment: CDR1 MDHEN and CDR2 SYDVKM. The ends lost 5 bases at V and 5 bases at J; junction bases unmatched: 7. The CDR3 spans 15 residues. The CDR3 DNA reads TGTGCCAGCAGTACGAGCGGGAGTGGGACCGGGGAGCTGTTTTTT. Translated, it gives CASSTSGSGTGELFF.

The V gene is TRBV19, the J gene TRBJ2-5, with TRBD1 matching 7 bases. The V segment lost 6 bases and the J segment 5 bases; nucleotides outside the gene matches: 3. CDR1 LNHDA and CDR2 SQIVND come from the germline V gene (reference sequence). This CDR3 has 12 residues. CDR3 sequence reads: CASSTQGETQYF. The CDR3 DNA sequence: TGTGCCAGTAGCACACAGGGGGAGACCCAGTACTTC.

The gene calls are TRBV18 and TRBJ1-3, with 9 bases fitting TRBD1. The CDR3 has 16 residues. V dropped 3 bases and J dropped 0; count of bases not matched to a gene: 3. Germline values: CDR1 KGHSH, CDR2 LQKENI. Here the CDR3 reads CASSPGQGNSGNTIYF. The CDR3 DNA follows: TGTGCCAGCTCACCGGGACAGGGCAACTCTGGAAACACCATATATTTT.

The gene calls are TRBV2 and TRBJ2-7, with D possibly TRBD1 on 5 matching bases. Trimming stripped 9 bases from V and 3 bases from J, with 15 bases between. Per germline, CDR1 SNHLY and CDR2 FYNNEI. The CDR3 is made up of 13 amino acids. The CDR3: CASSSGAFYEQYF. The CDR3 DNA sequence: TGTGCCAGTTCGAGTGGGGCATTCTACGAGCAGTACTTC.

V and J are TRBV2 and TRBJ1-2, with TRBD1 as a possible D gene (5 bases). The CDR3 has 17 residues. Germline CDR1 SNHLY, CDR2 FYNNEI. The V gene lost 4 bases and the J gene lost 1 base, with 19 bases spanning the gap. The CDR3 region has the DNA TGTGCCAGCAGTGTAAACAATCTGACGGGGGTTAACTATGGCTACACCTTC. This encodes CASSVNNLTGVNYGYTF.

This clone was observed a single time. The chain is built from TRBV6-5 and TRBJ2-2; D not certain. Germline V gene lookup returns CDR1 MNHEY and CDR2 SVGAGI. V was trimmed by 2 bases and J by 6 bases, leaving 4 bases between them. This CDR3 comprises 12 residues. DNA of the CDR3: TGTGCCAGCAGTTACCTCCCCGGGGAGCTGTTTTTT. Its translation is CASSYLPGELFF.

The V call is TRBV27, the J call TRBJ1-2, with TRBD1 matching 12 bases. CDR3 size: 18 residues. CDR1 and CDR2 from the germline V gene are MNHEY and SMNVEV (reference sequence). V shed 2 bases, J shed 8 bases, and the junction held 15 bases outside the gene matches. The CDR3 region is CASSLGRDRGRLYQGYTF. The DNA of the CDR3 is TGTGCCAGCAGTTTAGGCCGGGACAGGGGGCGGCTTTATCAGGGCTACACCTTC.

This chain joins TRBV6-1 and TRBJ2-1; TRBD2 is a possible D gene (5 bases). V lost 4 bases to trimming and J lost 6 bases, with 31 bases between them. Germline CDR1 MNHNS, CDR2 SASEGT. The CDR3 length is 20 residues. Written as DNA, the CDR3 is TGTGCCAGCAGTGGGGCGGGTACGGGCACAGCTCTACCAATCGGCAATGAGCAGTTCTTC. It yields the protein CASSGAGTGTALPIGNEQFF.

V and J are TRBV6-5 and TRBJ2-7; 8 nucleotides align to TRBD1. In germline, CDR1 is MNHEY, CDR2 SVGAGI. This CDR3 region has 13 residues. V lost 5 bases to trimming and J lost 7 bases; unmatched junction nucleotides: 7. The chain's CDR3 is CASSTDRASEQYF. Written as DNA, the CDR3 is TGTGCCAGCAGTACGGACAGGGCAAGTGAGCAGTACTTC.

This clone was seen more than once but under ten times. The V call is TRBV19, the J call TRBJ2-7, with 11 bases aligning to TRBD2. Germline-derived CDR1 and CDR2 are LNHDA and SQIVND (reference sequence). The length of the CDR3 is 15 residues. V lost 1 base to trimming and J lost 7 bases; unmatched junction nucleotides: 6. CDR3 residues: CASSIVLAGGGEQYF. As DNA, the CDR3 is TGTGCCAGTAGTATAGTTCTAGCGGGAGGAGGAGAGCAGTACTTC.

This clone occurred once. CDR3 sequence (DNA): TGTGCCAGCAGTTACTCGGGACAGGGCTACAATGAGCAGTTCTTC. It is translated as CASSYSGQGYNEQFF. V and J are TRBV6-5 and TRBJ2-1; 9 nucleotides align to TRBD1. Germline CDR1 reads MNHEY; CDR2 reads SVGAGI. There are 15 residues in the CDR3. Trimming took 0 bases from V and 3 from J; bases not matched to a gene: 0.